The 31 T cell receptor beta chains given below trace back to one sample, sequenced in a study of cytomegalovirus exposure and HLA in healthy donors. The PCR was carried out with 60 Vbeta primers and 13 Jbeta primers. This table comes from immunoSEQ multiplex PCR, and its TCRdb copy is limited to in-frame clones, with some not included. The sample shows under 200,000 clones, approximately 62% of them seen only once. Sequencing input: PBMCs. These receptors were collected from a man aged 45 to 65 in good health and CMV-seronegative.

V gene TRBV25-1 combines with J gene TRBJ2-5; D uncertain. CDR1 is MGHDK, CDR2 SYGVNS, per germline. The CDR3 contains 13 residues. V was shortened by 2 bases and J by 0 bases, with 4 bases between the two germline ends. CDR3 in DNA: TGTGCCAGCAGTGAACCTTACCAAGAGACCCAGTACTTC. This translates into CASSEPYQETQYF.

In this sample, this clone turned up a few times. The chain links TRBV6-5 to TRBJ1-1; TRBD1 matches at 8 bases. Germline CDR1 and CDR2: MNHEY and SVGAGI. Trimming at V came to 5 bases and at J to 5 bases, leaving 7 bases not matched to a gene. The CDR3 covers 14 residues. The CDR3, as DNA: TGTGCCAGCAGTCAGTCAGGGGGCCGGACTGAAGCTTTCTTT. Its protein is CASSQSGGRTEAFF.

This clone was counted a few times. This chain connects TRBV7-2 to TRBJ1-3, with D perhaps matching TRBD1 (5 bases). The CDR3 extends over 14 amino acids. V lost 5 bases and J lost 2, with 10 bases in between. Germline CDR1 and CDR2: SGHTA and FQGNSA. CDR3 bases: TGTGCCAGCAGCCAAGGGGCGCCTGGAAACACCATATATTTT. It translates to CASSQGAPGNTIYF. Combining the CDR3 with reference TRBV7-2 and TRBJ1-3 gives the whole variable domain GAGVSQSPSNKVTEKGKDVELRCDPISGHTALYWYRQSLGQGLEFLIYFQGNSAPDKSGLPSDRFSAERTGGSVSTLTIQRTQQEDSAVYLCASSQGAPGNTIYFGEGSWLTVV.

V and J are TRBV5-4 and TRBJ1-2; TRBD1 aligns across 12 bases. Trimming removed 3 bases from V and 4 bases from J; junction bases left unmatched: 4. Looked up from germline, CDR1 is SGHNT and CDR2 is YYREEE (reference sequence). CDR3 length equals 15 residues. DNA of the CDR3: TGTGCCAGCAGCTGGGGGGGACAGGGGGCCTATGGCTACACCTTC. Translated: CASSWGGQGAYGYTF.

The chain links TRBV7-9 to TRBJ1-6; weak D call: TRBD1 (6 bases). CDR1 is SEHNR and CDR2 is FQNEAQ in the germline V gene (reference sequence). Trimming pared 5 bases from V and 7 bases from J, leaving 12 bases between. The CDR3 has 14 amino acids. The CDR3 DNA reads TGTGCCAGCAGCGGGGACACGAGCAATTCACCCCTCCACTTT. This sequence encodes CASSGDTSNSPLHF.

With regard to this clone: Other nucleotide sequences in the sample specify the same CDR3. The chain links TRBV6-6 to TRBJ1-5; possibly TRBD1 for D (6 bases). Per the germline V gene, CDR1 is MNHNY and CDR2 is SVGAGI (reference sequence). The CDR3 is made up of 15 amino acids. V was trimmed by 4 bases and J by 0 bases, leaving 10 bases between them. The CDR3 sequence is CASSSGQNSNQPQHF. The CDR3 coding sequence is TGTGCCAGCAGTTCCGGACAGAATAGCAATCAGCCCCAGCATTTT.

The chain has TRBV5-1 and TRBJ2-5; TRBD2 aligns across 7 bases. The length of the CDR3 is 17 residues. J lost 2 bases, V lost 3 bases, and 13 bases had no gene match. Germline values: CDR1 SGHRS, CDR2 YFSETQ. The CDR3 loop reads CASSSGGVGSSQETQYF. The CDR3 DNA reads TGCGCCAGCAGCTCGGGGGGTGTTGGTTCTAGTCAAGAGACCCAGTACTTC.

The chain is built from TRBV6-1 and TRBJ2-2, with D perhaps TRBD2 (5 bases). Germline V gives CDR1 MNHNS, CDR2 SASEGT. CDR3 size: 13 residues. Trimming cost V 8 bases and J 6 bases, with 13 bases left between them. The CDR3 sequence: CASSPMEAGELFF. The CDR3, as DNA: TGTGCCAGCTCCCCAATGGAGGCCGGGGAGCTGTTTTTT.

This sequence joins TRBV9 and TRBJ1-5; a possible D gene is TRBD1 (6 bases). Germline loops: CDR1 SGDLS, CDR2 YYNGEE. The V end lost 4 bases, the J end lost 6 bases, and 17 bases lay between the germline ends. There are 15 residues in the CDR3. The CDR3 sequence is CASSPGGGAGQPQHF. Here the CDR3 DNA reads TGTGCCAGCAGCCCGGGGGGGGGCGCCGGTCAGCCCCAGCATTTT.

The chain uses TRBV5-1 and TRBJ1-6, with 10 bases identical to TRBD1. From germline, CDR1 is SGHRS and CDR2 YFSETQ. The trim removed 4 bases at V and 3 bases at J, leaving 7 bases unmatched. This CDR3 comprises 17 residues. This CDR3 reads CASSQGDRGGYNSPLHF. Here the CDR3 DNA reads TGCGCCAGCAGCCAGGGGGACAGGGGAGGCTATAATTCACCCCTCCACTTT.

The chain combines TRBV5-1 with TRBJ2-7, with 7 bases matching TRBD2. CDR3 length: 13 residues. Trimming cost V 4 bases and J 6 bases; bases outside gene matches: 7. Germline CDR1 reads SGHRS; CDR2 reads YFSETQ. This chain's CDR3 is CASSAGVGGEQYF. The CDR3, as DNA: TGCGCCAGCAGCGCGGGGGTGGGGGGCGAGCAGTACTTC.

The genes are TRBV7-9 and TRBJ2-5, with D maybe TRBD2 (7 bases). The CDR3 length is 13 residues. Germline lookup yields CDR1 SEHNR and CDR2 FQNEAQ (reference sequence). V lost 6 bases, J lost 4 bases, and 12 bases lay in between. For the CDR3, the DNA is TGTGCCAGCAGGCCGGCGGGGGCAGAGACCCAGTACTTC. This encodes CASRPAGAETQYF.

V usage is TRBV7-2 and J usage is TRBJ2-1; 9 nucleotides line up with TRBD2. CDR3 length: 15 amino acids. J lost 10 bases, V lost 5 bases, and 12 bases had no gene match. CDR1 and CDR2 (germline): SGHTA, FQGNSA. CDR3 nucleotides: TGTGCCAGCAGCATAGACAGCGGGGGGACTGGCGAGCAGTTCTTC. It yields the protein CASSIDSGGTGEQFF.

DNA for the CDR3: TGTGCCAGCGTTACCGTGACTAGCGGGGGGTCCTCCTACGAGCAGTACTTC. It encodes CASVTVTSGGSSYEQYF. The chain joins TRBV7-9 to TRBJ2-7, with TRBD2 matching 13 bases. V shed 8 bases and J 0 bases; nucleotides not matched to a gene: 10. The CDR3 is 17 amino acids. The germline gives CDR1 SEHNR, CDR2 FQNEAQ (reference sequence).

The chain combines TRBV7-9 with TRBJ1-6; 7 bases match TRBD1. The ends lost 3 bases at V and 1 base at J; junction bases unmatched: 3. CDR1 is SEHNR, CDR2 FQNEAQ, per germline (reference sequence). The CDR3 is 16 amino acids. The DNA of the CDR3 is TGTGCCAGCAGCTTGCAGGGGGTTTCCTATAATTCACCCCTCCACTTT. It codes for CASSLQGVSYNSPLHF.

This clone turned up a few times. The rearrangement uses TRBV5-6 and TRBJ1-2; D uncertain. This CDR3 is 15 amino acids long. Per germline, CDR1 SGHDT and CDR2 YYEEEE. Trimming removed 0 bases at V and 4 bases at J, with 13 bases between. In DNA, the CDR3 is TGTGCCAGCAGCTTGGAGGGAGCCAATTTCTATGGCTACACCTTC. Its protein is CASSLEGANFYGYTF.

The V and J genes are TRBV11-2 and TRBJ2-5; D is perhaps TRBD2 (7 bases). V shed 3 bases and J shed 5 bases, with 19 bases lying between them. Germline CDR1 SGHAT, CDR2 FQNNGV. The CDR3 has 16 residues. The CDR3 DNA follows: TGTGCCAGCAGCTTCCCCAAGGGGGGGGGCCAGGAGACCCAGTACTTC. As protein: CASSFPKGGGQETQYF.

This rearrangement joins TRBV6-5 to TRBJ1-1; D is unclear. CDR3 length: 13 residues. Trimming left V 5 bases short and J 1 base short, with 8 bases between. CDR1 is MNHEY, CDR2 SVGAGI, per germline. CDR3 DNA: TGTGCCAGCAGTGAAGGAGAGAACACTGAAGCTTTCTTT. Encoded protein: CASSEGENTEAFF.

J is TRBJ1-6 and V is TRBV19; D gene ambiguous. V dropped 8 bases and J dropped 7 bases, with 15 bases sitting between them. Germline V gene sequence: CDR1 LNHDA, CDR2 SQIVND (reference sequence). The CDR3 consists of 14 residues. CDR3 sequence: CASENGGGNSPLHF. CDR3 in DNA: TGTGCCAGTGAAAACGGAGGAGGGAATTCACCCCTCCACTTT.

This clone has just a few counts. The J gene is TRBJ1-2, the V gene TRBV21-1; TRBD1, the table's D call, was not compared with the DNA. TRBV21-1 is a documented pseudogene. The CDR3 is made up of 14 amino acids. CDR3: CASSKTDRRLGYTF. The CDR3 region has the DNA TGTGCCAGCAGCAAAACCGACAGGCGACTTGGCTACACCTTC.

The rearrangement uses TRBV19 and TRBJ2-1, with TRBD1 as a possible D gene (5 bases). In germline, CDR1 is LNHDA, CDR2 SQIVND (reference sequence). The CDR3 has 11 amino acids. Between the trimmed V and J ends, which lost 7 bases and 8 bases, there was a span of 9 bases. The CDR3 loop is CASTGFHEQFF. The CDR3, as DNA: TGTGCCAGTACAGGGTTCCATGAGCAGTTCTTC.

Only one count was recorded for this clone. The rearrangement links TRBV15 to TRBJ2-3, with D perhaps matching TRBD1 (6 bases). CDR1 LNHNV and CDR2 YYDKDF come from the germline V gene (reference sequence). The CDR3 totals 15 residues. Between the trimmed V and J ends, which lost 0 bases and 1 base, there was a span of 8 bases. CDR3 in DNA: TGTGCCACCAGCAGAGATTGGACAGGCACAGATACGCAGTATTTT. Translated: CATSRDWTGTDTQYF.

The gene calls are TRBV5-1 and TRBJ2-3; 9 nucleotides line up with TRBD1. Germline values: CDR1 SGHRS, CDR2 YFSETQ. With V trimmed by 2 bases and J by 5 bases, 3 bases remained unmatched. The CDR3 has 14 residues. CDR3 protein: CASSFDRGKDTQYF. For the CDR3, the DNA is TGCGCCAGCAGCTTCGACAGGGGGAAAGATACGCAGTATTTT.

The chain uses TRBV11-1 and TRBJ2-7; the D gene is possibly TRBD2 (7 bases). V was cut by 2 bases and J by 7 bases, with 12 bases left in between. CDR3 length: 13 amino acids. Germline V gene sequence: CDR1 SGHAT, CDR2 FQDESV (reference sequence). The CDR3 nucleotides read TGTGCCAGCAGCTTAACAGGGAGGGATGAGCAGTACTTC. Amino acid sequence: CASSLTGRDEQYF.

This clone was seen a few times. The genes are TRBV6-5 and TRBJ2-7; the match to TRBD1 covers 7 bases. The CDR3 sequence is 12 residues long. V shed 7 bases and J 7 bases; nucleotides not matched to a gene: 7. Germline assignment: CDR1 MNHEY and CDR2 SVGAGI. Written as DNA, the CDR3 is TGTGCCAGCAAAAAGGGGGCAGGGGAGCAGTACTTC. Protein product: CASKKGAGEQYF.

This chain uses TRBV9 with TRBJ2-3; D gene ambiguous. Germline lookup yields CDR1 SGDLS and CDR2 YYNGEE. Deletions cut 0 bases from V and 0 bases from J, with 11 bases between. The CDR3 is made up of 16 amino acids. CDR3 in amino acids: CASSVELAASTDTQYF. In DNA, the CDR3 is TGTGCCAGCAGCGTAGAACTCGCCGCCAGCACAGATACGCAGTATTTT.

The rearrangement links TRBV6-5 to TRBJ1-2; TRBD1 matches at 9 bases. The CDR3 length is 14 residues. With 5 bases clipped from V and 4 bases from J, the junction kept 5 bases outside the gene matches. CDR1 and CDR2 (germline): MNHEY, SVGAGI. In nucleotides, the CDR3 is TGTGCCAGCAGTCCCGACAGGGGGGGCTATGGCTACACCTTC. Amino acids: CASSPDRGGYGYTF.

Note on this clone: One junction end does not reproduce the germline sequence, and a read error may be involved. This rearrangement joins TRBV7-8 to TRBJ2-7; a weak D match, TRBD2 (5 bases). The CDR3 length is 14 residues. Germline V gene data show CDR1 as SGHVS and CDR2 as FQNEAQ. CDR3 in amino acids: CASSFYLRPSGLFF. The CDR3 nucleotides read TGTGCCAGCAGCTTCTACTTGCGCCCTTCCGGACTGTTCTTC.

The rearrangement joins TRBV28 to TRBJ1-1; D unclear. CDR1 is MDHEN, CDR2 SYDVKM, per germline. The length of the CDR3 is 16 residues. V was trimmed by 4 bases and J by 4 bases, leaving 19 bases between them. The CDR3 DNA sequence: TGTGCCAGCAGTTCAATTAAGGCCCCCCGGGGCACTGAAGCTTTCTTT. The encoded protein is CASSSIKAPRGTEAFF.

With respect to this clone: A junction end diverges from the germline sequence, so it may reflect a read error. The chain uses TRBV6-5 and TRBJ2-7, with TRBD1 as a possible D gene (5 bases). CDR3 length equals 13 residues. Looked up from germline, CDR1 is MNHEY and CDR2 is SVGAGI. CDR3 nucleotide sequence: TGTGCCAGCAGTTATATGACAGACAAAGTACCACACTTC. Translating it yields CASSYMTDKVPHF.

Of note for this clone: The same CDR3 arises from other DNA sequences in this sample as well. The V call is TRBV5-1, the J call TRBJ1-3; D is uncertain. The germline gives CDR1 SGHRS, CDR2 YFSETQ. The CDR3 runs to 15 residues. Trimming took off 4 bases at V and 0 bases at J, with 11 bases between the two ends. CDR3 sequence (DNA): TGCGCCAGCAGCGCACCTCAGGCCTCTGGAAACACCATATATTTT. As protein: CASSAPQASGNTIYF.